This T cell receptor (beta chain) was identified during a study of cytomegalovirus exposure and HLA in healthy donors. Study-level results: Presence/absence analyses assumed roughly uniform sequencing depth across donors, which may not hold. Later on, an analysis found that several of the most significant clusters appeared to be linked to common viral pathogens, which included parvovirus B19. Productive status was seen about 90% or about 30% of the time for most TCR beta V segments in an earlier analysis. Analyzed later, most CMV-associated TCR beta chains appeared HLA-restricted.

The V gene's germline CDR1 is MNHNY and CDR2 SVGAGI (reference sequence). V lost 7 bases to trimming and J lost 1 base, with 19 bases between them. The CDR3 totals 16 residues. Primers for the PCR totalled 60 Vbeta and 13 Jbeta. The protocol was immunoSEQ multiplex PCR, while the TCRdb copy is restricted to in-frame clones and leaves out a portion. The sample contains roughly 63,000 clones, roughly 75% of which appear only once. As to this clone: Its target is not known.

Sequencing was done on a sample of PBMCs. The J gene is TRBJ1-1, the V gene TRBV6-6; TRBD1 is a possible D gene (5 bases). The TCR originated in a woman between 40 and 55 years old in good health and CMV-seropositive. This chain's CDR3 is CASKVSRASTNTEAFF. The DNA for the CDR3 is TGTGCCAGCAAAGTAAGCAGGGCGAGCACGAACACTGAAGCTTTCTTT.